The source of this T cell receptor beta chain is a study of cytomegalovirus exposure and HLA in healthy donors. Across the whole study: A preliminary data release comprised tens of millions of unique TCRs obtained from HLA-typed donors.

With respect to this clone: Its antigen is unknown.

Researchers ran the PCR with 60 Vbeta and 13 Jbeta primers. The repertoire was sequenced with immunoSEQ multiplex PCR; TCRdb's copy has only in-frame clones and lacks some. This table holds 95,000 to 100,000 clones, approximately 80% found once. Between the trimmed V and J ends, which lost 5 bases and 6 bases, there was a span of 10 bases. CDR3 length: 12 residues. Germline values: CDR1 MNHEY, CDR2 SVGAGI. Study results and caveats: Later, an analysis found that common viral pathogens appeared to be linked with several of the most significant clusters. 87-base-pair reads could not separate some V segments, including TRBV6-2 and TRBV6-3.

The chain carries TRBV6-5 and TRBJ1-1, with D perhaps TRBD1 (5 bases). Sequenced input: PBMCs. This receptor was identified in a man aged 35 to 55 in good health and CMV-seronegative. The DNA for the CDR3 is TGTGCCAGCAGTCAAAGACAGTCTGAAGCTTTCTTT. This gives the protein CASSQRQSEAFF.